Below are 18 T cell receptor beta chains sequenced from a single sample in a study of vaccination and CD4 T cells after COVID-19. No cognate antigen is known for these TCRs. The study sequenced cultured CD4+ T cell DNA using the Oncomine TCR Beta short-read assay. TCRdb itself ran the PCR reads through MiXCR, one entry per CDR3 protein. Altogether roughly 4,200 distinct CDR3 sequences are present, roughly 40% being singletons, with the ten largest covering around 50%. Documented treatment: approximately nine-day PBMC culture with coronavirus spike peptide pools or control peptides (ViraFEST assay). Sequenced input: CD4+ T cells from blood, cultured in vitro. These receptors originate from a human donor who had recovered from COVID-19.

This clonotype was picked up a small number of times. The V gene is TRBV7-9, the J gene TRBJ2-1; tentatively, D is TRBD1 (8 bases). Trimming stripped 5 bases from V and 6 bases from J, with 14 bases between. The length of the CDR3 is 14 residues. The germline CDR1 and CDR2 sequences are SEHNR and FQNEAQ (reference sequence). The CDR3 protein is CASSINRGGNEQFF. The CDR3 nucleotides read TGTGCCAGCAGCATAAACAGGGGGGGCAATGAGCAGTTCTTC.

This clonotype was detected only a few times. The J gene is TRBJ1-3, the V gene TRBV10-3, with no clear D. Germline CDR1 and CDR2: ENHRY and SYGVKD. V was shortened by 10 bases and J by 1 base, with 11 bases between the two germline ends. CDR3 size: 13 residues. CDR3 protein: CATSFVSGNTIYF. DNA for the CDR3: TGTGCCACCTCCTTCGTATCTGGAAACACCATATATTTT.

The chain joins TRBV4-2 to TRBJ1-4, with unresolved D. Germline-derived CDR1 and CDR2 are LGHNA and YNFKEQ. Trimming stripped 4 bases from V and 13 bases from J, with 25 bases between. This CDR3 has 16 amino acids. The CDR3 sequence: CASSLNSRNGLTRLFF. The CDR3, as DNA: TGTGCCAGCAGCCTCAACTCAAGGAACGGGTTGACCCGACTGTTTTTT.

This clonotype is labeled as large. The V and J genes are TRBV9 and TRBJ2-1, with D unclear. Per germline, CDR1 SGDLS and CDR2 YYNGEE. V gave up 6 bases and J gave up 8 bases, with 12 bases separating them. The CDR3 contains 12 residues. CDR3 in amino acids: CASTRTGYEQFF. In DNA, the CDR3 is TGTGCCAGCACCCGAACCGGGTATGAGCAGTTCTTC. Based on the CDR3 plus reference TRBV9 and TRBJ2-1, the full variable domain is DSGVTQTPKHLITATGQRVTLRCSPRSGDLSVYWYQQSLDQGLQFLIQYYNGEERAKGNILERFSAQQFPDLHSELNLSSLELGDSALYFCASTRTGYEQFFGPGTRLTVL.

CDR3 loop: CASRMAWGRGAGELFF. CDR3 DNA sequence: TGTGCCAGCAGAATGGCGTGGGGCAGGGGGGCCGGGGAGCTGTTTTTT. The chain combines TRBV5-6 with TRBJ2-2, with D maybe TRBD1 (7 bases). Trimming took 5 bases from V and 6 from J, leaving 20 bases between them. Germline CDR1 SGHDT, CDR2 YYEEEE. There are 16 residues in the CDR3.

V is TRBV2 and J is TRBJ2-7, with D possibly matching TRBD1 (5 bases). The length of the CDR3 is 15 residues. Deletions cut 4 bases from V and 5 bases from J, with 18 bases between. Looked up from germline, CDR1 is SNHLY and CDR2 is FYNNEI. CDR3 in DNA: TGTGCCAGCAGTGGTCGGCAGGGCAAGTTGGACGAGCAGTACTTC. This translates into CASSGRQGKLDEQYF.

The chain is built from TRBV6-5 and TRBJ1-2; 8 positions match TRBD1. V trimming: 0 bases; J trimming: 8 bases; junction bases outside the gene matches: 8. The CDR3 has 15 amino acids. The germline CDR1 and CDR2 sequences are MNHEY and SVGAGI. The CDR3 protein is CASSYSRAGGHGYTF. The CDR3 nucleotides read TGTGCCAGCAGTTACTCCCGGGCAGGGGGCCACGGCTACACCTTC.

With regard to this clonotype: This likely traces to a read error, being one base from a far larger clone. The chain uses TRBV20-1 and TRBJ2-7; D not certain. V lost 5 bases to trimming and J lost 10 bases, with 12 bases between them. The CDR3 consists of 10 residues. In germline, CDR1 is DFQATT, CDR2 SNEGSKA (reference sequence). The CDR3 protein is CSADREAQYF. CDR3 nucleotides: TGCAGTGCTGACCGAGAGGCCCAGTACTTC.

The gene calls are TRBV27 and TRBJ1-5; 9 bases map to TRBD1. Germline loops: CDR1 MNHEY, CDR2 SMNVEV (reference sequence). The V and J ends lost 4 bases and 9 bases, in that order; junction bases with no gene match: 7. The CDR3 runs 14 residues. The CDR3 DNA sequence: TGTGCCAGCAGTTCCTGGGACAGGGACGGGCCCCAGCATTTT. It yields the protein CASSSWDRDGPQHF.

This clonotype has just a few counts. V gene TRBV20-1 combines with J gene TRBJ2-7, with D tentatively TRBD1 (6 bases). Germline V gene data show CDR1 as DFQATT and CDR2 as SNEGSKA (reference sequence). This CDR3 region has 16 residues. The V and J ends lost 0 bases and 0 bases respectively, with 15 bases between them. The CDR3 loop reads CSAREGALVHSYEQYF. The CDR3 nucleotides read TGCAGTGCTAGAGAGGGGGCGTTAGTCCACTCCTACGAGCAGTACTTC.

The chain recombines TRBV2 with TRBJ1-1, with 8 bases aligning to TRBD1. The V gene's germline CDR1 is SNHLY and CDR2 FYNNEI. Trimming removed 7 bases from V and 4 bases from J; junction bases left unmatched: 8. The CDR3 extends over 14 amino acids. CDR3 sequence reads: CASNLQGGGTEAFF. Written as DNA, the CDR3 is TGTGCCAGCAACCTACAGGGGGGCGGCACTGAAGCTTTCTTT.

This chain links TRBV18 with TRBJ1-2; D ambiguous. The V gene's germline CDR1 is KGHSH and CDR2 LQKENI. The CDR3 sequence is 13 residues long. V lost 2 bases, J lost 1 base, and 5 bases lay in between. The CDR3 DNA reads as TGTGCCAGCTCACCAGGGGATAACTATGGCTACACCTTC. This codes for CASSPGDNYGYTF. The entire variable domain, with the rest obtained from reference TRBV18 and TRBJ1-2, is as follows: NAGVMQNPRHLVRRRGQEARLRCSPMKGHSHVYWYRQLPEEGLKFMVYLQKENIIDESGMPKERFSAEFPKEGPSILRIQQVVRGDSAAYFCASSPGDNYGYTFGSGTRLTVV.

The rearrangement joins TRBV6-1 to TRBJ2-2, with 7 bases fitting TRBD1. Germline-derived CDR1 and CDR2 are MNHNS and SASEGT. The CDR3 contains 16 residues. The V and J ends lost 3 bases and 0 bases, in that order; junction bases with no gene match: 4. The CDR3: CASSDPGTANTGELFF. CDR3 in DNA: TGTGCCAGCAGTGATCCCGGGACAGCGAACACCGGGGAGCTGTTTTTT.

This clonotype counts as large (0.1 to 1%). This chain uses TRBV7-6 with TRBJ1-1; D uncertain. The CDR3 is 14 amino acids. The ends were cut back, 1 base at V and 1 base at J, with 7 bases in the middle. Germline-derived CDR1 and CDR2 are SGHVS and FNYEAQ. CDR3 amino acids: CASSLGGWNTEAFF. For the CDR3, the DNA is TGTGCCAGCAGCTTAGGAGGTTGGAACACTGAAGCTTTCTTT.

This clonotype was picked up a small number of times. This chain links TRBV19 with TRBJ1-6; 8 nucleotides agree with TRBD1. V shed 3 bases and J 12 bases; nucleotides not matched to a gene: 7. Looked up from germline, CDR1 is LNHDA and CDR2 is SQIVND (reference sequence). This CDR3 contains 14 residues. The CDR3 loop is CASSISSGGGPLHF. In nucleotides, the CDR3 is TGTGCCAGTAGTATCTCCTCAGGGGGCGGACCCCTCCACTTT.

The V and J genes are TRBV21-1 and TRBJ2-1; whether TRBD2, the table's D call, matches the DNA was not checked. TRBV21-1 is given as a pseudogene. The CDR3 is made up of 14 amino acids. CDR3 bases: TGTGCCAGAGGGACTAGTTCTCATGTCGATGAGCAGTTCTTC. As protein: CARGTSSHVDEQFF.

This clonotype was detected a few times. The V gene is TRBV27, the J gene TRBJ1-1, with D tentatively TRBD1 (6 bases). Trimming removed 5 bases from V and 4 bases from J, with 11 bases in between. Per germline, CDR1 MNHEY and CDR2 SMNVEV (reference sequence). CDR3 length equals 13 residues. The CDR3 nucleotides read TGTGCCAGCAGTCAACAGGGCCGCACTGAAGCTTTCTTT. Translation gives CASSQQGRTEAFF.

This clonotype turned up a few times. CDR3 bases: TGTGCCACCCCAGGGGAGGGGACTGAAGCTTTCTTT. Its protein product is CATPGEGTEAFF. This chain connects TRBV24-1 to TRBJ1-1, with D perhaps matching TRBD1 (6 bases). The V gene's germline CDR1 is KGHDR and CDR2 SFDVKD. Deletions cut 9 bases from V and 5 bases from J, with 12 bases between. The CDR3 runs 12 residues.